The 29 T cell receptor beta chains reported below all come from one sample, sequenced in a study of blood T cell repertoires in COVID-19. Sequenced by immunoSEQ multiplex PCR; TCRdb stores in-frame clones only, minus some. Of under 80,000 clones listed, 65% to 85% were seen once; the top ten hold around 5%. The sample was peripheral blood. The source of these receptors is a woman older than 75 with active or convalescent COVID-19.

The chain couples TRBV6-2 or TRBV6-3 to TRBJ2-2, with 9 positions matching TRBD1. The CDR3 spans 16 residues. From germline, CDR1 is MNHEY and CDR2 SVGEGT. V shed 6 bases, J shed 7 bases, and the junction held 12 bases outside the gene matches. The CDR3 region is CASSSLTGTGIGELFF. CDR3 sequence (DNA): TGTGCCAGCAGCTCACTTACCGGGACAGGGATCGGGGAGCTGTTTTTT.

The V gene is TRBV25-1, the J gene TRBJ2-3; the match to TRBD2 covers 7 bases. The CDR3 is made up of 15 amino acids. J was trimmed by 2 bases and V by 0 bases; bases with no gene match: 2. The V gene's germline CDR1 is MGHDK and CDR2 SYGVNS. CDR3 in amino acids: CASSEYRDYTDTQYF. Here the CDR3 DNA reads TGTGCCAGCAGTGAATATAGGGACTACACAGATACGCAGTATTTT. The full variable domain, rest sourced from reference TRBV25-1 and TRBJ2-3, is EADIYQTPRYLVIGTGKKITLECSQTMGHDKMYWYQQDPGMELHLIHYSYGVNSTEKGDLSSESTVSRIRTEHFPLTLESARPSHTSQYLCASSEYRDYTDTQYFGPGTRLTVL.

This sequence joins TRBV6-1 and TRBJ2-3, with a tentative D call TRBD2 (5 bases). Germline lookup yields CDR1 MNHNS and CDR2 SASEGT. Trimming removed 3 bases at V and 0 bases at J, with 10 bases between. This CDR3 contains 15 residues. CDR3 sequence (DNA): TGTGCCAGCAGTGAGCTGGGCGGGAGCACAGATACGCAGTATTTT. It codes for CASSELGGSTDTQYF.

This clone has a count of ten or more. The genes are TRBV6-5 and TRBJ2-1; D perhaps matches TRBD1 (6 bases). The V gene lost 4 bases and the J gene lost 3 bases, with 13 bases spanning the gap. There are 15 residues in the CDR3. Per germline, CDR1 MNHEY and CDR2 SVGAGI. CDR3 amino acids: CASSFLQGRYNEQFF. CDR3 nucleotide sequence: TGTGCCAGCAGTTTCCTACAGGGCCGCTACAATGAGCAGTTCTTC.

The table lists this clone with a count of one. The rearrangement links TRBV19 to TRBJ2-7, with 9 bases matching TRBD1. Germline assignment: CDR1 LNHDA and CDR2 SQIVND (reference sequence). The V gene end was trimmed by 9 bases and the J gene end by 1 base; junction bases not matched to a gene: 7. The CDR3 totals 14 residues. The CDR3 region has the DNA TGTGCCAGCAGAGAGACAGGGGGTTCCTACGAGCAGTACTTC. Encoded protein: CASRETGGSYEQYF.

This chain links TRBV2 with TRBJ2-7; 8 nucleotides agree with TRBD2. Germline trimming cut 5 bases from V and 3 bases from J; bases unmatched to any gene: 12. Germline V gene data show CDR1 as SNHLY and CDR2 as FYNNEI. The CDR3 length is 16 residues. The CDR3 loop is CASSTTGTRKVYEQYF. For the CDR3, the DNA is TGTGCCAGCAGTACCACCGGGACTAGGAAGGTCTACGAGCAGTACTTC.

The chain couples TRBV7-2 to TRBJ1-6, with 7 bases matching TRBD1. J gave up 5 bases and V 5 bases, and 12 bases lay outside the gene matches. The length of the CDR3 is 17 residues. CDR1 SGHTA and CDR2 FQGNSA come from the germline V gene. The CDR3 loop reads CASSPGGAQGDNSPLHF. CDR3 coding DNA: TGTGCCAGCAGCCCTGGAGGGGCGCAGGGGGATAATTCACCCCTCCACTTT.

The table lists this clone with a count of one. This chain links TRBV2 with TRBJ2-7; tentatively, D is TRBD2 (6 bases). Trimming pared 5 bases from V and 7 bases from J, leaving 12 bases between. The CDR3 is made up of 12 amino acids. Germline CDR1 is SNHLY and CDR2 is FYNNEI. For the CDR3, the DNA is TGTGCCAGCAGTCTGACTAGTTTGGAGCAGTACTTC. Amino acids: CASSLTSLEQYF.

This clone was counted a few times. The chain employs TRBV30 and TRBJ2-7; 8 nucleotides match TRBD2. Germline V gene sequence: CDR1 GTSNPN, CDR2 SVGIG (reference sequence). This CDR3 is 14 amino acids long. The trim removed 4 bases at V and 6 bases at J, leaving 11 bases unmatched. CDR3 sequence reads: CAWTPAGGWAEQYF. In nucleotides, the CDR3 is TGTGCCTGGACCCCCGCGGGAGGATGGGCCGAGCAGTACTTC.

This chain joins TRBV18 and TRBJ2-5, with D possibly matching TRBD2 (6 bases). Germline V CDR1 and CDR2: KGHSH, LQKENI. Trimming cost V 4 bases and J 7 bases, with 22 bases left between them. This CDR3 has 16 residues. The chain's CDR3 is CASSLASGTPTGTQYF. Written as DNA, the CDR3 is TGTGCCAGCTCACTAGCTTCCGGGACTCCGACGGGGACCCAGTACTTC.

As concerns this clone: At one end the junction does not follow the germline gene, possibly because of a read error. The chain links TRBV2 to TRBJ1-2; maybe TRBD1 (5 bases). Germline V CDR1 and CDR2: SNHLY, FYNNEI. The CDR3 contains 11 residues. CDR3 sequence (DNA): TGTGCCAGCAACGGAGGGGAGGGTTTGTCCTTC. Protein sequence: CASNGGEGLSF.

The rearrangement uses TRBV5-6 and TRBJ1-1, with 8 bases matching TRBD1. This CDR3 is 15 amino acids long. Germline V lookup: CDR1 SGHDT, CDR2 YYEEEE. With 4 bases clipped from V and 0 bases from J, the junction kept 5 bases outside the gene matches. The CDR3 loop reads CASSAWDRLNTEAFF. The CDR3 coding sequence is TGTGCCAGCAGCGCGTGGGACAGGTTGAACACTGAAGCTTTCTTT. The full variable domain, completed using reference TRBV5-6 and TRBJ1-1, is DAGVTQSPTHLIKTRGQQVTLRCSPKSGHDTVSWYQQALGQGPQFIFQYYEEEERQRGNFPDRFSGHQFPNYSSELNVNALLLGDSALYLCASSAWDRLNTEAFFGQGTRLTVV.

In DNA, the CDR3 is TGTGCCAGCAGCCCAACTACAGGGGACTACGAGCAGTACTTC. The encoded protein is CASSPTTGDYEQYF. The rearrangement joins TRBV5-4 to TRBJ2-7, with 7 positions matching TRBD1. Unmatched junction bases numbered 7, after V lost 4 bases and J lost 3 bases. Germline V gene data show CDR1 as SGHNT and CDR2 as YYREEE (reference sequence). The CDR3 consists of 14 residues.

V is TRBV7-3 and J is TRBJ2-2, with TRBD1 matching over 7 bases. The CDR3 totals 15 residues. Germline V gives CDR1 SGHTA, CDR2 FQGTGA. J lost 5 bases, V lost 5 bases, and 8 bases had no gene match. CDR3 in amino acids: CASSPQGMGTGELFF. The DNA for the CDR3 is TGTGCCAGCAGCCCACAGGGGATGGGTACCGGGGAGCTGTTTTTT.

The chain employs TRBV4-1 and TRBJ2-3; TRBD2 matches 10 bases. Germline V gene sequence: CDR1 MGHRA, CDR2 YSYEKL. This CDR3 contains 21 residues. With V trimmed by 0 bases and J by 3 bases, 18 bases remained unmatched. In nucleotides, the CDR3 is TGCGCCAGCAGCCAAGATCAAGCTAGCGGGGGCCACCTTAGGTGGACAGATACGCAGTATTTT. Amino acid sequence: CASSQDQASGGHLRWTDTQYF.

The chain combines TRBV10-3 with TRBJ1-5; no clear D. The CDR3 is made up of 13 amino acids. Trimming shortened V by 1 base and J by 4 bases, and 5 bases separated the two germline ends. Germline assignment: CDR1 ENHRY and CDR2 SYGVKD. The CDR3 reads CAISEFENQPQHF. Written as DNA, the CDR3 is TGTGCCATCAGTGAGTTTGAGAATCAGCCCCAGCATTTT.

This clone has just one count. The gene calls are TRBV4-3 and TRBJ1-1; D is ambiguous. The CDR3 sequence is 13 residues long. Germline CDR1 and CDR2: LGHNA and YSLEER. The V end was cut by 3 bases, the J end by 1 base, with 6 bases between. The DNA of the CDR3 is TGCGCCAGCAGCCAGTCCTGGAACACTGAAGCTTTCTTT. This gives the protein CASSQSWNTEAFF.

The V gene is TRBV19, the J gene TRBJ1-1, with a weak D call TRBD1 (6 bases). V was clipped by 3 bases and J by 1 base, with 9 bases between them. The germline V gene encodes CDR1 LNHDA and CDR2 SQIVND (reference sequence). This CDR3 has 14 amino acids. The DNA for the CDR3 is TGTGCCAGTAGTATCTTGGGGGCGAACACTGAAGCTTTCTTT. Amino acid sequence: CASSILGANTEAFF. The whole variable domain, filled in from reference TRBV19 and TRBJ1-1, reads DGGITQSPKYLFRKEGQNVTLSCEQNLNHDAMYWYRQDPGQGLRLIYYSQIVNDFQKGDIAEGYSVSREKKESFPLTVTSAQKNPTAFYLCASSILGANTEAFFGQGTRLTVV.

The chain couples TRBV29-1 to TRBJ2-2; possible D gene TRBD1, 6 bases. Trimming left V 6 bases short and J 9 bases short, with 14 bases between. CDR3 length equals 12 residues. The germline gives CDR1 SQVTM, CDR2 ANQGSEA. The CDR3 spells CSVPTGFRELFF. The CDR3 nucleotides are TGCAGCGTGCCGACAGGTTTTCGGGAGCTGTTTTTT.

V usage is TRBV6-5 and J usage is TRBJ2-6; D may be TRBD2 (6 bases). Trimming took off 4 bases at V and 0 bases at J, with 10 bases between the two ends. There are 16 residues in the CDR3. Germline V gene sequence: CDR1 MNHEY, CDR2 SVGAGI. CDR3: CASSWGLPSGANVLTF. The CDR3 DNA reads TGTGCCAGCAGTTGGGGACTGCCCTCTGGGGCCAACGTCCTGACTTTC.

The chain couples TRBV5-4 to TRBJ2-7; 13 bases are a match to TRBD2. J was trimmed by 6 bases and V by 9 bases; bases with no gene match: 9. The germline CDR1 and CDR2 sequences are SGHNT and YYREEE (reference sequence). CDR3 length: 14 residues. DNA for the CDR3: TGTGCCACTCAACTAGCGGGAGGGCCGGGCGAGCAGTACTTC. As protein: CATQLAGGPGEQYF.

The gene calls are TRBV9 and TRBJ2-2, with TRBD2 identical over 8 bases. The CDR3 contains 16 residues. Germline CDR1 reads SGDLS; CDR2 reads YYNGEE. V lost 1 base to trimming and J lost 6 bases; unmatched junction nucleotides: 8. The chain's CDR3 is CASSVLPGGDPGELFF. For the CDR3, the DNA is TGTGCCAGCAGCGTACTCCCCGGGGGGGATCCCGGGGAGCTGTTTTTT.

The chain uses TRBV7-6 and TRBJ2-7; possibly TRBD1 for D (6 bases). The germline V gene has CDR1 SGHVS and CDR2 FNYEAQ. The ends were cut back, 3 bases at V and 4 bases at J, with 16 bases in the middle. The CDR3 has 15 residues. Here the CDR3 reads CASSLGEQGRYEQYF. Written as DNA, the CDR3 is TGTGCCAGCAGCTTGGGGGAACAGGGTCGGTACGAGCAGTACTTC. The full variable domain, in which reference TRBV7-6 and TRBJ2-7 provide the parts outside the CDR3, is GAGVSQSPRYKVTKRGQDVALRCDPISGHVSLYWYRQALGQGPEFLTYFNYEAQQDKSGLPNDRFSAERPEGSISTLTIQRTEQRDSAMYRCASSLGEQGRYEQYFGPGTRLTVT.

This clone is a singleton in its sample. The V and J genes are TRBV5-1 and TRBJ2-7; 7 bases line up with TRBD1. V trimming: 4 bases; J trimming: 6 bases; junction bases outside the gene matches: 16. The CDR3 runs to 16 residues. Germline loops: CDR1 SGHRS, CDR2 YFSETQ. CDR3 protein: CASSLTGTATLGEQYF. The CDR3 coding sequence is TGCGCCAGCAGCCTGACAGGGACAGCAACCCTCGGCGAGCAGTACTTC.

The gene calls are TRBV14 and TRBJ2-5; the match to TRBD2 covers 11 bases. The CDR3 sequence is 18 residues long. Germline CDR1 SGHDN, CDR2 FVKESK. V trimming: 4 bases; J trimming: 4 bases; junction bases outside the gene matches: 14. As DNA, the CDR3 is TGTGCCAGCAGCCGGAGTCTCCTAGCGGGGGGCCCGGGAGAGACCCAGTACTTC. Translation gives CASSRSLLAGGPGETQYF.

J is TRBJ2-5 and V is TRBV5-1; TRBD1 is a possible D gene (6 bases). The CDR3 runs 15 residues. The germline V gene encodes CDR1 SGHRS and CDR2 YFSETQ. V was pared by 3 bases and J by 1 base, with 13 bases between. DNA for the CDR3: TGCGCCAGCAGCTCGGGTGGACAGAGCCAAGAGACCCAGTACTTC. Translating gives CASSSGGQSQETQYF.

In DNA, the CDR3 is TGTGCCAGCAGCAAAAGATATCTAGCGGCCTACGAGCAGTACTTC. Protein product: CASSKRYLAAYEQYF. The gene calls are TRBV21-1 and TRBJ2-7; TRBD2, the D gene given by the table, was not confirmed from the DNA. TRBV21-1 is a known pseudogene. The CDR3 totals 15 residues.

There are a few counts of this clone. The chain has TRBV2 and TRBJ2-1; the D gene is possibly TRBD2 (5 bases). This CDR3 comprises 14 residues. Germline CDR1 is SNHLY and CDR2 is FYNNEI. Between the trimmed V and J ends, which lost 3 bases and 7 bases, there was a span of 13 bases. CDR3 coding DNA: TGTGCCAGCAGTGATGCAACTAGATTAAATGAGCAGTTCTTC. Amino acid sequence: CASSDATRLNEQFF.

The V and J genes are TRBV18 and TRBJ1-5; TRBD1 might be the D (6 bases). CDR1 KGHSH and CDR2 LQKENI come from the germline V gene. The CDR3 runs to 15 residues. V lost 5 bases and J 2 bases, leaving 13 bases between the germline ends. DNA of the CDR3: TGTGCCAGCTCAACAACAGGGTACGGCAATCAGCCCCAGCATTTT. Encoded protein: CASSTTGYGNQPQHF.